This TCR beta chain was obtained from a study of read filtering for tumor transcriptome and immune sequencing. Study overall: Among patients, 17 to 20 were male and more than 11 female, aged about 40 to 90 (mean around 61).

This clonotype has ten or more counts. From 350 to 500 ng of RNA, a library with molecular barcoded alpha/delta and beta/gamma adaptors was made. MiXCR was run by TCRdb on the reads, yielding one entry per CDR3 protein. This sample yields some 41,000 distinct CDR3 sequences, of which roughly 13% are seen a single time; approximately 31% belongs to the top ten. The germline gives CDR1 MNHNY, CDR2 SVGAGI (reference sequence). The CDR3 runs to 14 residues. With V trimmed by 5 bases and J by 5 bases, 6 bases remained unmatched. Bone marrow was sampled from every patient at the time of active disease. Sequencing input: a population of CD138-negative cells sorted from bone marrow. The sequence came from a donor aged 40 or over with multiple myeloma. This chain joins TRBV6-6 and TRBJ2-5; 9 positions agree with TRBD2. This CDR3 reads CASSAAGGTETQYF. Written as DNA, the CDR3 is TGTGCCAGCAGTGCAGCGGGAGGCACGGAGACCCAGTACTTC.